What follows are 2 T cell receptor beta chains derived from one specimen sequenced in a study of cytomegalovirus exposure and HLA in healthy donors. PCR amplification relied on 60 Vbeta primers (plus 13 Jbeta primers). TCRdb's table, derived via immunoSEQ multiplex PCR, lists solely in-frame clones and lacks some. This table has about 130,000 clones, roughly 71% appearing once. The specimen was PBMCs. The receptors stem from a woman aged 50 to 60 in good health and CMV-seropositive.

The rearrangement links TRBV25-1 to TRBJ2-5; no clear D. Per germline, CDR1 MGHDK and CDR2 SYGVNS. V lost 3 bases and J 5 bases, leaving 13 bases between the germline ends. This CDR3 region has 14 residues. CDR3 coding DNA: TGTGCCAGCAGTGAGGCGGCTAGGTCTGAGACCCAGTACTTC. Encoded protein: CASSEAARSETQYF.

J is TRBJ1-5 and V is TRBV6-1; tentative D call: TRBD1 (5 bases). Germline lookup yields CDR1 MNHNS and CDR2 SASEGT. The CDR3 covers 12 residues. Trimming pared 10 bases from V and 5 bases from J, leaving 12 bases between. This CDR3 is CATSGLDQPQHF. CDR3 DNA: TGTGCCACGTCAGGGCTCGATCAGCCCCAGCATTTT.